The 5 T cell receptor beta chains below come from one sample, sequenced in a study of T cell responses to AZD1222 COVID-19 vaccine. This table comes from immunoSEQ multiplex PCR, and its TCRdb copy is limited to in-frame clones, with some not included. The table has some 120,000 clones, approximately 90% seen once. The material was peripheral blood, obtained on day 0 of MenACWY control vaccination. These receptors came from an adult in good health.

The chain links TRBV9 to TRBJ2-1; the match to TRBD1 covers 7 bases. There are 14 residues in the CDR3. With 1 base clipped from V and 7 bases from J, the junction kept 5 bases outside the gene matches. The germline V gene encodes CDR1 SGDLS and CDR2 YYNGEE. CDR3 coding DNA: TGTGCCAGCAGCGTACCAGGGGGATGGAATGAGCAGTTCTTC. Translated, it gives CASSVPGGWNEQFF. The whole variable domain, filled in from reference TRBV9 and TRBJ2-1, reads DSGVTQTPKHLITATGQRVTLRCSPRSGDLSVYWYQQSLDQGLQFLIQYYNGEERAKGNILERFSAQQFPDLHSELNLSSLELGDSALYFCASSVPGGWNEQFFGPGTRLTVL.

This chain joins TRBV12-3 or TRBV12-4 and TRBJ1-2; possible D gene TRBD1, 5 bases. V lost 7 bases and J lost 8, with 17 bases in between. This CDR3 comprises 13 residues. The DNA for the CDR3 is TGTGCCAGCAAAACAATGGGGGTGTTGGGCTACACCTTC. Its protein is CASKTMGVLGYTF.

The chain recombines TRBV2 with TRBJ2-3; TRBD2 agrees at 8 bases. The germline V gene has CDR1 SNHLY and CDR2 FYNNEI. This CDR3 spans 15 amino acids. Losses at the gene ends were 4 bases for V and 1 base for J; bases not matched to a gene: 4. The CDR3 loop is CASSATGGGTDTQYF. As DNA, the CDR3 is TGTGCCAGCAGTGCTACGGGGGGGGGCACAGATACGCAGTATTTT.

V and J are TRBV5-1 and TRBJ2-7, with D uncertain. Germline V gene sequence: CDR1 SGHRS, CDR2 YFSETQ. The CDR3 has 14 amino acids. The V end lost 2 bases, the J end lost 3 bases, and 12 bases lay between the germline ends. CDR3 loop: CASSFKDRIYEQYF. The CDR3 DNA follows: TGCGCCAGCAGCTTCAAAGACCGGATCTACGAGCAGTACTTC.

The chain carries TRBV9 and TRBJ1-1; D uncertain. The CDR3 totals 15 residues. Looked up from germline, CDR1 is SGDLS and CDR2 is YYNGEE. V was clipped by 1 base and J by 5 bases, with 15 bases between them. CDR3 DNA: TGTGCCAGCAGCGTATCACCGGGAGTATCTACTGAAGCTTTCTTT. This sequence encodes CASSVSPGVSTEAFF. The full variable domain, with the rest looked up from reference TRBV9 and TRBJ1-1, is DSGVTQTPKHLITATGQRVTLRCSPRSGDLSVYWYQQSLDQGLQFLIQYYNGEERAKGNILERFSAQQFPDLHSELNLSSLELGDSALYFCASSVSPGVSTEAFFGQGTRLTVV.